These 12 T cell receptor beta chains were all obtained from the same sample, sequenced in a study of blood T cell repertoires in COVID-19. TCRdb keeps only in-frame clones here, not all; method: immunoSEQ multiplex PCR. The top ten clones hold around 7.3% of a sample with 100,000 to 120,000 clones, approximately 67% of them seen once. Sequenced material: peripheral blood. The receptors derive from a woman between 55 and 75 years old with acute or convalescent COVID-19.

This clone was seen only a few times. The chain couples TRBV4-1 to TRBJ2-2; 11 nucleotides match TRBD2. This CDR3 spans 15 amino acids. The V and J ends lost 3 bases and 10 bases, in that order; junction bases with no gene match: 7. Germline lookup yields CDR1 MGHRA and CDR2 YSYEKL. CDR3 sequence: CASSQVAGGRLELFF. The CDR3 DNA is TGCGCCAGCAGCCAGGTAGCGGGGGGGCGGCTGGAGCTGTTTTTT.

The chain joins TRBV3-1 (or the pseudogene TRBV3-2) to TRBJ1-6; 7 nucleotides agree with TRBD1. This CDR3 is 15 amino acids long. Germline V gene lookup returns CDR1 LGHDT and CDR2 YNNKEL (reference sequence). The V gene end was trimmed by 4 bases and the J gene end by 10 bases; junction bases not matched to a gene: 10. The CDR3 DNA is TGTGCCAGCAGCCCGGACGGGACAGCTTCGTCACCCCTCCACTTT. It codes for CASSPDGTASSPLHF.

The chain recombines TRBV3-1 (or the pseudogene TRBV3-2) with TRBJ2-1, with 7 bases that match TRBD1. The trim removed 1 base at V and 3 bases at J, leaving 6 bases unmatched. Germline V gene lookup returns CDR1 LGHDT and CDR2 YNNKEL (reference sequence). The CDR3 sequence is 16 residues long. CDR3 loop: CASSQGGGFVYNEQFF. The CDR3 nucleotides read TGTGCCAGCAGCCAAGGAGGGGGCTTTGTCTACAATGAGCAGTTCTTC.

The V gene is TRBV3-1 (or the pseudogene TRBV3-2), the J gene TRBJ2-5; D unresolved. From germline, CDR1 is LGHDT and CDR2 YNNKEL (reference sequence). Trimming removed 4 bases at V and 2 bases at J, with 5 bases between. CDR3 size: 12 residues. The CDR3 loop is CASSPLQETQYF. CDR3 nucleotide sequence: TGTGCCAGCAGCCCGTTGCAAGAGACCCAGTACTTC.

The chain joins TRBV5-1 to TRBJ2-3; 11 nucleotides agree with TRBD1. The length of the CDR3 is 14 residues. V lost 4 bases, J lost 7 bases, and 5 bases stayed unmatched. Looked up from germline, CDR1 is SGHRS and CDR2 is YFSETQ. CDR3 DNA sequence: TGCGCCAGCAGCCTTGGACAGGGGGCGAATACGCAGTATTTT. It translates to CASSLGQGANTQYF.

The chain joins TRBV30 to TRBJ2-5; 10 bases line up with TRBD1. From germline, CDR1 is GTSNPN and CDR2 SVGIG (reference sequence). Unmatched junction bases numbered 10, after V lost 4 bases and J lost 5 bases. This CDR3 has 15 amino acids. The CDR3 DNA reads as TGTGCCTGGAACCCAAGACAGGGGGCAGGGGAGACCCAGTACTTC. This codes for CAWNPRQGAGETQYF.

V is TRBV4-3 and J is TRBJ1-2; TRBD1 matches at 8 bases. The CDR3 sequence is 14 residues long. V was pared by 1 base and J by 8 bases, with 6 bases of the junction left unmatched. The germline V gene has CDR1 LGHNA and CDR2 YSLEER. In DNA form, the CDR3 reads TGCGCCAGCAGCCAAGCGTTGACAGGGGTCGGCTACACCTTC. It translates to CASSQALTGVGYTF.

The chain has TRBV18 and TRBJ1-2; 7 bases are shared with TRBD1. This CDR3 region has 14 residues. After removal of 2 bases from V and 4 bases from J, the junction contained 4 bases not matched to a gene. The germline V gene has CDR1 KGHSH and CDR2 LQKENI. In nucleotides, the CDR3 is TGTGCCAGCTCACCAAGCGCAGGGGGCTATGGCTACACCTTC. This codes for CASSPSAGGYGYTF.

This clone appeared a few times. The CDR3 DNA is TGTGCCAGCAGATTTGCAGGGGCTATGAACACTGAAGCTTTCTTT. Protein: CASRFAGAMNTEAFF. The gene calls are TRBV2 and TRBJ1-1; TRBD1 is a possible D gene (6 bases). CDR1 and CDR2 from the germline V gene are SNHLY and FYNNEI. V shed 6 bases and J shed 0 bases, with 14 bases lying between them. CDR3 length: 15 amino acids. Together with reference TRBV2 and TRBJ1-1, the CDR3 gives the full variable domain: EPEVTQTPSHQVTQMGQEVILRCVPISNHLYFYWYRQILGQKVEFLVSFYNNEISEKSEIFDDQFSVERPDGSNFTLKIRSTKLEDSAMYFCASRFAGAMNTEAFFGQGTRLTVV.

The V and J genes are TRBV28 and TRBJ2-7; no definite D call. Germline CDR1 is MDHEN and CDR2 is SYDVKM. The CDR3 consists of 12 residues. V shed 2 bases and J shed 6 bases, with 8 bases lying between them. CDR3: CASSLQVGEQYF. CDR3 nucleotide sequence: TGTGCCAGCAGTTTACAGGTTGGCGAGCAGTACTTC.

The chain employs TRBV30 and TRBJ2-1; 11 bases are a match to TRBD2. Trimming at V came to 3 bases and at J to 5 bases, leaving 6 bases not matched to a gene. Germline V gene lookup returns CDR1 GTSNPN and CDR2 SVGIG (reference sequence). The CDR3 covers 15 residues. CDR3 residues: CAWRPGLAVNNEQFF. CDR3 in DNA: TGTGCCTGGAGGCCGGGACTAGCGGTTAACAATGAGCAGTTCTTC.

The chain carries TRBV6-5 and TRBJ1-2; D call uncertain. Germline V gene lookup returns CDR1 MNHEY and CDR2 SVGAGI. The CDR3 has 13 amino acids. V was pared by 0 bases and J by 7 bases, with 9 bases between. In DNA form, the CDR3 reads TGTGCCAGCAGTTACTCAGAGGGAGGTGGCTACACCTTC. Its translation is CASSYSEGGGYTF.